This is a list of T cell receptor beta chains from one sample in a study of T-cell reconstitution after alpha-beta-depleted transplantation in children. TCRdb used MiXCR to reprocess the PCR reads, holding one entry per CDR3 protein. The table has around 580,000 distinct CDR3 sequences, 23% seen once. The sample consisted of PBMCs, mostly from graft donor cells, taken 360 days after TCRalphabeta/CD19-depleted stem cell transplant. The receptors come from a boy under two years old who had a stem cell transplant for acute myeloid leukemia, so the T cells may come from the graft donor. CDR3s include the opening cysteine and the closing phenylalanine or tryptophan. The order of the fields is J gene, V gene, D gene, clone size, CDR3 DNA, CDR3 protein. The D gene is left open where the match is weak. Clone size is shown for a subset of rows, as once, few, many or a class of expanded clone.

TRBJ1-5	TRBV15	TRBD1	many	TGTGCCACCAGCAGAGATCTACAGGGGTTTCCGGGTCAGCCCCAGCATTTT	CATSRDLQGFPGQPQHF
TRBJ2-7	TRBV6-6	-	once	TGTGCCAGCAGTTACCTCGTGGGCTACGAGCAGTACTTC	CASSYLVGYEQYF
TRBJ1-2	TRBV10-2	-	-	TGCGCCAGCTCCCCGGGGAGGGACTACTATGGCTACACCTTC	CASSPGRDYYGYTF
TRBJ2-2	TRBV6-1	TRBD2	-	TGTGCCAGCAGTAGAGGGACTAGGAACACCGGGGAGCTGTTTTTT	CASSRGTRNTGELFF
TRBJ1-6	TRBV19	-	-	TGTGCCAGTAGTATTCAGGGTTCCTATAATTCACCCCTCCACTTT	CASSIQGSYNSPLHF
TRBJ1-1	TRBV27	-	-	TGTGCCAGCAGTCTCCCGTCCCCACCGGCAGGGGATGGGGACACTGAAGCTTTCTTT	CASSLPSPPAGDGDTEAFF
TRBJ2-5	TRBV5-1	-	once	TGCGCCAGCAGCCCCAGAAGAGGGAAAGAGACCCAGTACTTC	CASSPRRGKETQYF
TRBJ2-5	TRBV20-1	TRBD1	-	TGCAGTGCTAGAACCGGGACAGGGGGAACGGAGACCCAGTACTTC	CSARTGTGGTETQYF
TRBJ2-1	TRBV6-5	-	many	TGTGCCAGCAGTTACTCACTGACCAATGAGCAGTTCTTC	CASSYSLTNEQFF
TRBJ2-7	TRBV7-2	TRBD2	-	TGTGCCAGCGGCGGACTAGCGGGGGACGAGCAGTACTTC	CASGGLAGDEQYF
TRBJ2-3	TRBV5-1	TRBD1	-	TGCGCCAGCAGCTCTCAGGGGGCACCCACAGATACGCAGTATTTT	CASSSQGAPTDTQYF
TRBJ2-1	TRBV7-3	TRBD2	many	TGTGCCAGCAGCTTAGTTAGCGGGGCCTACAATGAGCAGTTCTTC	CASSLVSGAYNEQFF
TRBJ1-5	TRBV30	-	many	TGTGCCTGGAGTGTAGCAGGGACCTACAATCAGCCCCAGCATTTT	CAWSVAGTYNQPQHF
TRBJ1-2	TRBV7-8	TRBD1	-	TGTGCCAGCAGCCAACGGGACAGGGGGAACTATGGCTACACCTTC	CASSQRDRGNYGYTF